These 19 T cell receptor beta chains came from one sample sequenced in a study of T cells after yellow fever vaccination. TCRdb reanalysed the 5' RACE reads using MiXCR and keeps one entry per CDR3 protein. The table records under 550,000 distinct CDR3 sequences, 20% to 25% of them present only once. This specimen was PBMCs, taken roughly 20 days after the first yellow fever vaccination. The receptors were gathered from a young man who received the YFV17D yellow fever vaccine.

The chain recombines TRBV28 with TRBJ2-4; the D is unclear. Germline-derived CDR1 and CDR2 are MDHEN and SYDVKM. The CDR3 covers 14 residues. Trimming pared 3 bases from V and 0 bases from J, leaving 6 bases between. The DNA for the CDR3 is TGTGCCAGCAGTTTTGTGTTAGCCAAAAACATTCAGTACTTC. Its translation: CASSFVLAKNIQYF.

The chain is built from TRBV6-5 and TRBJ2-7; D gene ambiguous. CDR1 MNHEY and CDR2 SVGAGI come from the germline V gene. CDR3 length: 14 amino acids. The ends were cut back, 3 bases at V and 1 base at J, with 10 bases in the middle. CDR3 amino acids: CASSYVAESYEQYF. CDR3 bases: TGTGCCAGCAGTTATGTGGCGGAGTCCTACGAGCAGTACTTC.

V gene TRBV9 combines with J gene TRBJ2-7, with TRBD2 as a possible D gene (5 bases). There are 13 residues in the CDR3. The germline CDR1 and CDR2 sequences are SGDLS and YYNGEE. The V and J ends lost 0 bases and 9 bases respectively, with 13 bases between them. The CDR3 DNA reads TGTGCCAGCAGCGTAGGGGGAGAGACCGGGCAGTACTTC. Translating it yields CASSVGGETGQYF.

V and J are TRBV9 and TRBJ2-2; D is perhaps TRBD2 (5 bases). Germline CDR1 and CDR2: SGDLS and YYNGEE. This CDR3 is built from 16 residues. V lost 3 bases to trimming and J lost 0 bases, with 12 bases between them. This CDR3 reads CASSASLRANTGELFF. Written as DNA, the CDR3 is TGTGCCAGCAGCGCCTCCCTGAGGGCGAACACCGGGGAGCTGTTTTTT. The entire variable domain, with the rest obtained from reference TRBV9 and TRBJ2-2, is as follows: DSGVTQTPKHLITATGQRVTLRCSPRSGDLSVYWYQQSLDQGLQFLIQYYNGEERAKGNILERFSAQQFPDLHSELNLSSLELGDSALYFCASSASLRANTGELFFGEGSRLTVL.

The chain links TRBV20-1 to TRBJ2-1; D gene ambiguous. V was cut by 1 base and J by 2 bases, with 12 bases left in between. This CDR3 region has 15 residues. The germline V gene has CDR1 DFQATT and CDR2 SNEGSKA (reference sequence). The CDR3 is CSARGITDAYNEQFF. CDR3 sequence (DNA): TGCAGTGCTAGAGGAATTACAGATGCCTACAATGAGCAGTTCTTC.

A few counts support this clonotype. The V gene is TRBV6-2 or TRBV6-3, the J gene TRBJ1-1; weak D call: TRBD1 (5 bases). V was cut by 6 bases and J by 5 bases, with 19 bases left in between. Germline CDR1 is MNHEY and CDR2 is SVGEGT. The CDR3 runs to 15 residues. CDR3: CASSHEMNQGTEAFF. CDR3 in DNA: TGTGCCAGCAGCCACGAAATGAACCAGGGAACTGAAGCTTTCTTT.

The CDR3: CASSPTLGDTDTDTQYF. The CDR3 DNA reads as TGTGCCAGCAGCCCAACCCTGGGGGATACCGATACAGATACGCAGTATTTT. This sequence joins TRBV7-8 and TRBJ2-3, with D tentatively TRBD1 or TRBD2 (5 bases each). The CDR3 sequence is 17 residues long. Between the trimmed V and J ends, which lost 5 bases and 3 bases, there was a span of 21 bases. Germline loops: CDR1 SGHVS, CDR2 FQNEAQ. The whole variable domain, filled in from reference TRBV7-8 and TRBJ2-3, reads GAGVSQSPRYKVAKRGQDVALRCDPISGHVSLFWYQQALGQGPEFLTYFQNEAQLDKSGLPSDRFFAERPEGSVSTLKIQRTQQEDSAVYLCASSPTLGDTDTDTQYFGPGTRLTVL.

This clonotype was seen more than once but under ten times. CDR3 coding DNA: TGTGCCAGCATCTCATTGAACTCCTACGAGCAGTACTTC. This codes for CASISLNSYEQYF. The rearrangement links TRBV6-5 to TRBJ2-7; D is undetermined. The CDR3 is made up of 13 amino acids. The V end lost 7 bases, the J end lost 0 bases, and 10 bases lay between the germline ends. Germline lookup yields CDR1 MNHEY and CDR2 SVGAGI.

The J gene is TRBJ2-3, the V gene TRBV5-1, with TRBD2 as a possible D gene (5 bases). The germline V gene encodes CDR1 SGHRS and CDR2 YFSETQ. Trimming took off 2 bases at V and 4 bases at J, with 14 bases between the two ends. The CDR3 covers 15 residues. CDR3 sequence (DNA): TGCGCCAGCAGCTTCTTCGGGCTAGCCGCAGATACGCAGTATTTT. Encoded protein: CASSFFGLAADTQYF.

This sequence joins TRBV18 and TRBJ2-1; perhaps TRBD1 as D (6 bases). The CDR3 has 14 amino acids. Trimming took 3 bases from V and 6 from J, leaving 12 bases between them. Germline CDR1 reads KGHSH; CDR2 reads LQKENI. CDR3 coding DNA: TGTGCCAGCTCACCGGGGGCCCGAGGCAATGAGCAGTTCTTC. Protein product: CASSPGARGNEQFF.

This chain connects TRBV4-1 to TRBJ2-1, with 12 nucleotides matching TRBD1. The CDR3 extends over 17 amino acids. CDR1 and CDR2 (germline): MGHRA, YSYEKL. The ends lost 4 bases at V and 8 bases at J; junction bases unmatched: 12. The CDR3: CASSPTTGTGGADEQFF. The DNA of the CDR3 is TGCGCCAGCAGCCCCACCACCGGGACAGGGGGCGCGGATGAGCAGTTCTTC.

The chain combines TRBV10-3 with TRBJ2-3, with 7 bases identical to TRBD2. CDR3 length: 15 amino acids. The germline V gene has CDR1 ENHRY and CDR2 SYGVKD. Germline trimming cut 0 bases from V and 0 bases from J; bases unmatched to any gene: 0. In DNA, the CDR3 is TGTGCCATCAGTGAGTCGCGGGGGAGCACAGATACGCAGTATTTT. Its protein is CAISESRGSTDTQYF.

There are a few counts of this clonotype. This chain uses TRBV10-3 with TRBJ2-2; D not resolved. The CDR3 is 14 amino acids. CDR1 is ENHRY, CDR2 SYGVKD, per germline. V was clipped by 2 bases and J by 1 base, with 5 bases between them. CDR3 residues: CAISESRNTGELFF. Here the CDR3 DNA reads TGTGCCATCAGTGAGAGCAGGAACACCGGGGAGCTGTTTTTT.

The chain couples TRBV4-3 to TRBJ2-4; D may be TRBD1 (5 bases). Per the germline V gene, CDR1 is LGHNA and CDR2 is YSLEER. The CDR3 is 15 residues long. V lost 0 bases and J 6 bases, leaving 12 bases between the germline ends. The CDR3 sequence is CASSQEGQGLNIQYF. CDR3 nucleotides: TGCGCCAGCAGCCAAGAAGGCCAGGGATTAAACATTCAGTACTTC.

Many counts were recorded for this clonotype. This chain links TRBV3-1 with TRBJ1-5; D not certain. The CDR3 length is 13 residues. Germline CDR1 and CDR2: LGHDT and YNNKEL (reference sequence). The V end lost 0 bases, the J end lost 7 bases, and 7 bases lay between the germline ends. Written as DNA, the CDR3 is TGTGCCAGCAGCCAAGACATGATCCAGCCCCAGCATTTT. This translates into CASSQDMIQPQHF.

The rearrangement links TRBV27 to TRBJ2-7, with 8 bases fitting TRBD2. Per germline, CDR1 MNHEY and CDR2 SMNVEV (reference sequence). The CDR3 length is 14 residues. After removal of 0 bases from V and 5 bases from J, the junction contained 3 bases not matched to a gene. The CDR3 protein is CASSLSGTRNEQYF. CDR3 DNA sequence: TGTGCCAGCAGTTTATCAGGGACTAGAAACGAGCAGTACTTC.

This clonotype has more than one count but fewer than ten. The chain combines TRBV5-1 with TRBJ2-3; TRBD1 aligns across 7 bases. Germline V CDR1 and CDR2: SGHRS, YFSETQ. The CDR3 runs 15 residues. The V gene end was trimmed by 2 bases and the J gene end by 1 base; junction bases not matched to a gene: 4. Here the CDR3 DNA reads TGCGCCAGCAGCTTCCACAGGGGTCGCACAGATACGCAGTATTTT. Translated, it gives CASSFHRGRTDTQYF.

This chain uses TRBV2 with TRBJ1-5; no clear D gene. The CDR3 spans 14 residues. Between the trimmed V and J ends, which lost 10 bases and 3 bases, there was a span of 16 bases. CDR1 is SNHLY and CDR2 is FYNNEI in the germline V gene. CDR3 bases: TGTGCCAACCAAAGTAGCAGTTTCAATCAGCCCCAGCATTTT. Its translation is CANQSSSFNQPQHF.

This clonotype appeared many times. V usage is TRBV6-5 and J usage is TRBJ2-3; D not certain. This CDR3 contains 14 residues. Trimming shortened V by 5 bases and J by 6 bases, and 15 bases separated the two germline ends. The germline V gene encodes CDR1 MNHEY and CDR2 SVGAGI. CDR3 protein: CASSTFYTGDTQYF. The CDR3 bases are TGTGCCAGCAGTACCTTTTACACCGGGGATACGCAGTATTTT.